A selection of T cell receptor beta chains follows, all from one sample in a study of cytomegalovirus exposure and HLA in healthy donors. Sequencing used immunoSEQ multiplex PCR; TCRdb keeps in-frame clones, though not all of them. The sample lists around 160,000 clones; over 80% were seen once. The sample taken for sequencing was PBMCs. Every receptor here comes from a man in his fifties in good health and CMV-seropositive. Each CDR3 is given with its conserved first and last residue. The order of the fields is J gene, CDR3 length, V gene, D gene, clone size, CDR3 protein, CDR3 DNA. The D gene is left open where the match is weak. Clone size is given for some rows only: seen once, a few or many times, or a class if the clone is expanded.

j_gene: TRBJ2-1; len: 15; v_gene: TRBV5-6; d_gene: TRBD2; abundance: NA; CDR3aa: CASSPLAGAHNEQFF; CDR3nt: TGTGCCAGCAGCCCGTTAGCGGGGGCACACAATGAGCAGTTCTTC
j_gene: TRBJ1-2; len: 15; v_gene: TRBV19; d_gene: TRBD1; abundance: once; CDR3aa: CASSKEGQDYYGYTF; CDR3nt: TGTGCCAGTAGTAAAGAGGGACAGGACTACTATGGCTACACCTTC
j_gene: TRBJ1-6; len: 15; v_gene: TRBV14; d_gene: TRBD1; abundance: NA; CDR3aa: CASSQGGQGISPLHF; CDR3nt: TGTGCCAGCAGCCAAGGGGGACAGGGTATTTCACCCCTCCACTTT
j_gene: TRBJ1-3; len: 15; v_gene: TRBV5-1; d_gene: TRBD1; abundance: once; CDR3aa: CASSTGGGSGNTIYF; CDR3nt: TGCGCCAGCAGTACAGGGGGCGGCTCTGGAAACACCATATATTTT
j_gene: TRBJ1-1; len: 19; v_gene: TRBV28; d_gene: TRBD1; abundance: NA; CDR3aa: CATFSPGGTGGIMDTEAFF; CDR3nt: TGTGCCACCTTCTCACCGGGAGGGACAGGGGGCATTATGGACACTGAAGCTTTCTTT
j_gene: TRBJ2-3; len: 16; v_gene: TRBV5-4; d_gene: TRBD2; abundance: NA; CDR3aa: CASSLPGGGSTDTQYF; CDR3nt: TGTGCCAGCAGCCTCCCGGGGGGTGGGAGCACAGATACGCAGTATTTT
j_gene: TRBJ1-4; len: 14; v_gene: TRBV5-8; d_gene: NA; abundance: NA; CDR3aa: CASSLGPSGEKLFF; CDR3nt: TGTGCCAGCAGCTTGGGCCCTTCGGGTGAAAAACTGTTTTTT
j_gene: TRBJ1-2; len: 13; v_gene: TRBV28; d_gene: NA; abundance: NA; CDR3aa: CASSGPGQGGYTF; CDR3nt: TGTGCCAGCAGTGGCCCGGGACAAGGCGGCTACACCTTC
j_gene: TRBJ2-1; len: 16; v_gene: TRBV4-1; d_gene: TRBD1; abundance: NA; CDR3aa: CASSQDRQGVYNEQFF; CDR3nt: TGCGCCAGCAGCCAAGACCGACAGGGGGTCTACAATGAGCAGTTCTTC
j_gene: TRBJ1-5; len: 14; v_gene: TRBV6-5; d_gene: TRBD1; abundance: NA; CDR3aa: CASSGGTGDQPQHF; CDR3nt: TGTGCCAGCAGTGGAGGGACAGGGGATCAGCCCCAGCATTTT
j_gene: TRBJ2-1; len: 17; v_gene: TRBV9; d_gene: TRBD2; abundance: NA; CDR3aa: CASSAGGVGGPLNEQFF; CDR3nt: TGTGCCAGCAGCGCGGGGGGGGTCGGGGGTCCCCTCAATGAGCAGTTCTTC
j_gene: TRBJ2-5; len: 16; v_gene: TRBV5-1; d_gene: NA; abundance: NA; CDR3aa: CASSLGSSDSQETQYF; CDR3nt: TGCGCCAGCAGCTTGGGATCTAGCGACTCGCAAGAGACCCAGTACTTC
j_gene: TRBJ2-1; len: 15; v_gene: TRBV7-9; d_gene: TRBD2; abundance: few; CDR3aa: CASSSTGLAGFEQFF; CDR3nt: TGTGCCAGCAGTTCTACCGGACTAGCGGGATTTGAGCAGTTCTTC
j_gene: TRBJ2-7; len: 16; v_gene: TRBV11-2; d_gene: NA; abundance: NA; CDR3aa: CASSSPQWGTTYEQYF; CDR3nt: TGTGCCAGCAGCTCCCCCCAATGGGGCACTACCTACGAGCAGTACTTC
j_gene: TRBJ2-1; len: 15; v_gene: TRBV5-5; d_gene: TRBD2; abundance: NA; CDR3aa: CASSLAGGLYNEQFF; CDR3nt: TGTGCCAGCAGCTTGGCGGGGGGGTTGTACAATGAGCAGTTCTTC
j_gene: TRBJ2-7; len: 14; v_gene: TRBV5-4; d_gene: TRBD2; abundance: NA; CDR3aa: CASSPGGGPIEQYF; CDR3nt: TGTGCCAGCAGCCCCGGGGGGGGGCCTATCGAGCAGTACTTC
j_gene: TRBJ1-3; len: 13; v_gene: TRBV30; d_gene: NA; abundance: NA; CDR3aa: CAEQGNSGNTIYF; CDR3nt: TGTGCCGAACAGGGAAACTCTGGAAACACCATATATTTT
j_gene: TRBJ2-2; len: 13; v_gene: TRBV2; d_gene: TRBD2; abundance: NA; CDR3aa: CASSLTSAGELFF; CDR3nt: TGTGCCAGCAGCCTTACTAGCGCCGGGGAGCTGTTTTTT
j_gene: TRBJ2-2; len: 14; v_gene: TRBV10-3; d_gene: TRBD2; abundance: few; CDR3aa: CAISLAGDTGELFF; CDR3nt: TGTGCCATCAGTCTAGCGGGAGACACCGGGGAGCTGTTTTTT
j_gene: TRBJ1-5; len: 15; v_gene: TRBV11-2; d_gene: NA; abundance: NA; CDR3aa: CASSLDIGGGQPQHF; CDR3nt: TGTGCCAGCAGCTTAGATATTGGGGGGGGACAGCCCCAGCATTTT
j_gene: TRBJ2-1; len: 16; v_gene: TRBV27; d_gene: NA; abundance: once; CDR3aa: CASSLLPGRSYNEQFF; CDR3nt: TGTGCCAGCAGTTTACTCCCGGGAAGGTCCTACAATGAGCAGTTCTTC
j_gene: TRBJ2-7; len: 14; v_gene: TRBV6-6; d_gene: NA; abundance: NA; CDR3aa: CATSPLQTGYEQYF; CDR3nt: TGTGCCACTTCCCCCCTACAGACAGGCTACGAGCAGTACTTC
j_gene: TRBJ1-1; len: 16; v_gene: TRBV5-1; d_gene: NA; abundance: NA; CDR3aa: CASSLWGVSSNTEAFF; CDR3nt: TGCGCCAGCAGCTTATGGGGAGTGAGTTCGAACACTGAAGCTTTCTTT
j_gene: TRBJ2-2; len: 15; v_gene: TRBV7-2; d_gene: TRBD1; abundance: NA; CDR3aa: CASSLTGGVTGELFF; CDR3nt: TGTGCCAGCAGCCTGACAGGGGGCGTAACCGGGGAGCTGTTTTTT
j_gene: TRBJ2-2; len: 14; v_gene: TRBV28; d_gene: NA; abundance: NA; CDR3aa: CASRSIRGSGELFF; CDR3nt: TGTGCCAGCAGGAGTATTAGGGGGTCCGGGGAGCTGTTTTTT
j_gene: TRBJ2-3; len: 13; v_gene: TRBV30; d_gene: TRBD2; abundance: NA; CDR3aa: CAWTGGAADTQYF; CDR3nt: TGTGCCTGGACGGGAGGGGCAGCAGATACGCAGTATTTT
j_gene: TRBJ2-1; len: 14; v_gene: TRBV6-1; d_gene: TRBD2; abundance: NA; CDR3aa: CASRGLAGDGEQFF; CDR3nt: TGTGCCAGCAGAGGACTAGCGGGAGATGGTGAGCAGTTCTTC
j_gene: TRBJ2-1; len: 13; v_gene: TRBV25-1; d_gene: NA; abundance: NA; CDR3aa: CASSDVLQDEQFF; CDR3nt: TGTGCCAGCAGTGATGTACTGCAGGATGAGCAGTTCTTC
j_gene: TRBJ2-4; len: 14; v_gene: TRBV15; d_gene: NA; abundance: NA; CDR3aa: CATSRPLGGSIQYF; CDR3nt: TGTGCCACCAGCAGACCCCTAGGAGGGAGCATTCAGTACTTC
j_gene: TRBJ1-1; len: 16; v_gene: TRBV9; d_gene: NA; abundance: NA; CDR3aa: CASSVESGQRNTEAFF; CDR3nt: TGTGCCAGCAGCGTAGAGTCCGGACAGCGGAACACTGAAGCCTTCTTT
j_gene: TRBJ2-1; len: 13; v_gene: TRBV2; d_gene: TRBD1; abundance: NA; CDR3aa: CASRIGTVPEQFF; CDR3nt: TGTGCCAGCAGGATCGGGACAGTACCTGAGCAGTTCTTC
j_gene: TRBJ2-2; len: 15; v_gene: TRBV9; d_gene: NA; abundance: few; CDR3aa: CASSVGPGNTGELFF; CDR3nt: TGTGCCAGCAGCGTAGGTCCAGGGAACACCGGGGAGCTGTTTTTT